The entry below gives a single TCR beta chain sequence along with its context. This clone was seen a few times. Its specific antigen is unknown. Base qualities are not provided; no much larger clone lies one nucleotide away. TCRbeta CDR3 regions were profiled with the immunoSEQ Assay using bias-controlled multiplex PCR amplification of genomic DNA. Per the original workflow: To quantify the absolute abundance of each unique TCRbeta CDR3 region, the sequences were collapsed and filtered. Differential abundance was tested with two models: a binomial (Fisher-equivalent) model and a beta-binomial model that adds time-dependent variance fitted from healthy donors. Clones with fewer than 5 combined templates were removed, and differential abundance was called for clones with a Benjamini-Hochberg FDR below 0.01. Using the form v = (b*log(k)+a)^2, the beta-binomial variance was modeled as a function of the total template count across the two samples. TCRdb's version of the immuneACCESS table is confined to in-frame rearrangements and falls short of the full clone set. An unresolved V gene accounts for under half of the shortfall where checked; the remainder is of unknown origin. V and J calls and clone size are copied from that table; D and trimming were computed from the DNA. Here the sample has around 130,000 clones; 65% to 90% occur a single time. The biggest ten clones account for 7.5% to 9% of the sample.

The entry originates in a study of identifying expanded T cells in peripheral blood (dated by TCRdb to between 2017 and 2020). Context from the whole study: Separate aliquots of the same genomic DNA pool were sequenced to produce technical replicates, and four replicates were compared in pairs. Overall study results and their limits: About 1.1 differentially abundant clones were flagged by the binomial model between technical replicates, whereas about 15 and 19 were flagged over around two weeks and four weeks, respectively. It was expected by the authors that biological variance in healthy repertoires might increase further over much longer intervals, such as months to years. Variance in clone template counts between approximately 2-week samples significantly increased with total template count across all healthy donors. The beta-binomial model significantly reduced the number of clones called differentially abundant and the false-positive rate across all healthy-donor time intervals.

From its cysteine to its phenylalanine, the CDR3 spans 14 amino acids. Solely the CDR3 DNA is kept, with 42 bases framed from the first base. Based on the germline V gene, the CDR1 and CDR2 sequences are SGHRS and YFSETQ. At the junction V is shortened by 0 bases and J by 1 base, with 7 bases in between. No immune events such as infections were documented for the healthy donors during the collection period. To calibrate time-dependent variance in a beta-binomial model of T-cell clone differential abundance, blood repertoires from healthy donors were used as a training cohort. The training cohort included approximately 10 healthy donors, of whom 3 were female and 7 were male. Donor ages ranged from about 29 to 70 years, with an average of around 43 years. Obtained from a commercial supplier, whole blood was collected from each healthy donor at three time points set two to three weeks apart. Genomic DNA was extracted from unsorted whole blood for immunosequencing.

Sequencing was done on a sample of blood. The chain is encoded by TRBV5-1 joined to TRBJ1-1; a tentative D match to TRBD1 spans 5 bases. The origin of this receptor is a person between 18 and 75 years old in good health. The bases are TGCGCCAGCAGCTTGGTAGGGGCGAACACTGAAGCTTTCTTT. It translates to CASSLVGANTEAFF.